This T cell receptor beta chain came from a study of blood T cell repertoires in COVID-19. Sequencing was performed with immunoSEQ multiplex PCR; in TCRdb, only in-frame clones are kept and a portion is missing. The table has more than 85,000 clones, 84% seen once. This CDR3 spans 15 amino acids. V lost 0 bases and J lost 1; bases outside the gene matches: 3. The germline V gene encodes CDR1 SGDLS and CDR2 YYNGEE. This clonotype originated in a man aged 35-49 years with active or convalescent COVID-19. Sequenced sample: peripheral blood. The chain is built from TRBV9 and TRBJ2-5, with 7 bases fitting TRBD1. CDR3 protein: CASSVAGTAQETQYF. The CDR3 DNA sequence: TGTGCCAGCAGCGTAGCTGGGACAGCCCAAGAGACCCAGTACTTC.